The 6 T cell receptor beta chains below all came from one sample that was sequenced in a study of PD-1 blockade in classical Hodgkin lymphoma. Time point indicated: newly diagnosed, previously untreated cHL patient sample. TCRdb keeps only in-frame clones here, not all; method: immunoSEQ multiplex PCR. This sample has roughly 32,000 clones, with 90% to 95% found just once. The sample was peripheral blood mononuclear cells (PBMCs). The origin of the receptors is a human donor with classical Hodgkin lymphoma.

The chain recombines TRBV7-2 with TRBJ2-3; 13 positions agree with TRBD2. CDR1 is SGHTA and CDR2 is FQGNSA in the germline V gene. The CDR3 spans 18 residues. Trimming at V came to 2 bases and at J to 4 bases, leaving 9 bases not matched to a gene. The CDR3 protein is CASSLLLAGGVWADTQYF. The DNA of the CDR3 is TGTGCCAGCAGCTTATTACTAGCGGGAGGGGTATGGGCAGATACGCAGTATTTT.

The chain employs TRBV4-1 and TRBJ1-2; TRBD1 matches at 11 bases. Per germline, CDR1 MGHRA and CDR2 YSYEKL. Germline trimming cut 4 bases from V and 0 bases from J; bases unmatched to any gene: 4. CDR3 length: 16 amino acids. CDR3 region: CASSLSGQGANYGYTF. In nucleotides, the CDR3 is TGCGCCAGCAGCCTTTCGGGACAGGGGGCTAACTATGGCTACACCTTC.

The chain employs TRBV6-1 and TRBJ2-1; 12 bases are shared with TRBD2. The junction had 4 bases not matched to a gene; V was cut back by 7 bases and J by 6 bases. The length of the CDR3 is 14 residues. Per germline, CDR1 MNHNS and CDR2 SASEGT. In DNA, the CDR3 is TGTGCCAGCATCGGGACTAGCGGGCGCAATGAGCAGTTCTTC. Amino acid sequence: CASIGTSGRNEQFF.

The chain links TRBV4-1 to TRBJ2-1; the D gene is possibly TRBD2 (5 bases). Between the trimmed V and J ends, which lost 1 base and 4 bases, there was a span of 17 bases. CDR3 length: 17 amino acids. Germline values: CDR1 MGHRA, CDR2 YSYEKL. CDR3 in amino acids: CASSQVMAGPAYNEQFF. In DNA form, the CDR3 reads TGCGCCAGCAGCCAAGTTATGGCGGGCCCTGCTTACAATGAGCAGTTCTTC.

The CDR3 region is CASSFGQGIGELFF. CDR3 DNA sequence: TGTGCCAGCAGTTTCGGACAGGGGATTGGGGAGCTGTTTTTT. This rearrangement joins TRBV7-7 to TRBJ2-2; 9 bases agree with TRBD1. The V and J ends lost 6 bases and 8 bases, in that order; junction bases with no gene match: 7. Germline CDR1 is SSHAT and CDR2 is FNYEAQ (reference sequence). The CDR3 runs to 14 residues.

This clone was seen only once. The chain is built from TRBV5-4 and TRBJ2-5; TRBD1 might be the D (6 bases). Deletions cut 3 bases from V and 4 bases from J, with 7 bases between. Germline assignment: CDR1 SGHNT and CDR2 YYREEE (reference sequence). The CDR3 is 12 amino acids. The DNA of the CDR3 is TGTGCCAGCAGCTCAGGGGTAGAGACCCAGTACTTC. Protein: CASSSGVETQYF.